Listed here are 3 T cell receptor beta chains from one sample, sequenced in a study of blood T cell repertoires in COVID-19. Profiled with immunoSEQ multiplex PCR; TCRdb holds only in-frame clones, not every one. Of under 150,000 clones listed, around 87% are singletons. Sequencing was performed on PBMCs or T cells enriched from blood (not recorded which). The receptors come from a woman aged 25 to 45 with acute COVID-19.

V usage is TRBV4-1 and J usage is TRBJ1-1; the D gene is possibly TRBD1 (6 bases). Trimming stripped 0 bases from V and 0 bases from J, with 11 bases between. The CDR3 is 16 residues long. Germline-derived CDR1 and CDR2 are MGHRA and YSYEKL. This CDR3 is CASSQDPQGMNTEAFF. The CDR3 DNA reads TGCGCCAGCAGCCAAGATCCCCAGGGGATGAACACTGAAGCTTTCTTT.

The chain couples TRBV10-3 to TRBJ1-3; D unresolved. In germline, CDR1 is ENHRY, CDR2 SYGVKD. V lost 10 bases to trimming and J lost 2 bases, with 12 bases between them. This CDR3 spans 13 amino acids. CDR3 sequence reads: CATLTTAGNTIYF. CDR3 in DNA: TGTGCCACGCTAACCACCGCTGGAAACACCATATATTTT.

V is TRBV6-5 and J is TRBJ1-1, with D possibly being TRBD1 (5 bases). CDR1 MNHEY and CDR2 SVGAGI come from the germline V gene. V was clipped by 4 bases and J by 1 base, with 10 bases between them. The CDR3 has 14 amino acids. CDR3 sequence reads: CASSLQTGNTEAFF. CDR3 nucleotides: TGTGCCAGCAGTTTACAAACAGGGAACACTGAAGCTTTCTTT.